The following is a T cell receptor (beta chain) sequence with its context. The target antigen is unknown. This record comes from a study of OX40 agonist ivuxolimab in advanced cancers. Background on the study: Eligibility rules accepted prior anti-PD-1, anti-PD-L1 or anti-CTLA-4 therapy, and approximately 40% had some. Broader study findings: Researchers did not establish what antigens the expanded peripheral T cells target. Clonal expansion by week 6 occurred in CD4+ and CD8+ blood T cells (at 0.1 to 3.0 mg/kg).

Assay: immunoSEQ multiplex PCR; the TCRdb copy retains only in-frame clones and omits some. The sample contains about 71,000 clones, 86% of which appear only once. The CDR3 extends over 16 amino acids. The germline CDR1 and CDR2 sequences are MDHEN and SYDVKM. Trimming cost V 5 bases and J 4 bases; bases outside gene matches: 9. Material: CD4+ or CD8+ T cells sorted from blood, obtained in a trial of the OX40 agonist ivuxolimab. The chain combines TRBV28 with TRBJ2-5, with 11 bases fitting TRBD2. The sequence was collected from an adult with an advanced solid tumor such as melanoma, head and neck, liver or kidney cancer. The DNA of the CDR3 is TGTGCCAGCAGTCCCGGTGCACTAGCGGGAGCAGAGACCCAGTACTTC. Its translation is CASSPGALAGAETQYF.